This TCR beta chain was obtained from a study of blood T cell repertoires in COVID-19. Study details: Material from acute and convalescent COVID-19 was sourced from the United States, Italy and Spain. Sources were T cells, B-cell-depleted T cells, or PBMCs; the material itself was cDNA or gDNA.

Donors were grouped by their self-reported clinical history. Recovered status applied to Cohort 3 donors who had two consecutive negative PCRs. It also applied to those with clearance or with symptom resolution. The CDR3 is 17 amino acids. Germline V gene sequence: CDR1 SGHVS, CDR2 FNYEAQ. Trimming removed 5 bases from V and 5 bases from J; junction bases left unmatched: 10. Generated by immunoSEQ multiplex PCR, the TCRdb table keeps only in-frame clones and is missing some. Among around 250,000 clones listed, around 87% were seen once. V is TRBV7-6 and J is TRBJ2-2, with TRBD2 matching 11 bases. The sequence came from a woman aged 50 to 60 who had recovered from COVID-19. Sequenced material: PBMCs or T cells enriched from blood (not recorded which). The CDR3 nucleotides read TGTGCCAGCAGCCTAATAGCGGGAGGGCCGGAGACCGGGGAGCTGTTTTTT. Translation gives CASSLIAGGPETGELFF. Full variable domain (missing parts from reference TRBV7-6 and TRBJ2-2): GAGVSQSPRYKVTKRGQDVALRCDPISGHVSLYWYRQALGQGPEFLTYFNYEAQQDKSGLPNDRFSAERPEGSISTLTIQRTEQRDSAMYRCASSLIAGGPETGELFFGEGSRLTVL.